This section outlines one T cell receptor (beta chain) sequence together with its context. Its specificity is not known. This entry comes from a study of cytomegalovirus exposure and HLA in healthy donors. The PCR was carried out with 60 Vbeta primers and 13 Jbeta primers. Profiled with immunoSEQ multiplex PCR; TCRdb holds only in-frame clones, not every one. The sample consists of more than 80,000 clones, over 55% of them appearing once. Whole-study results and caveats: In a later analysis, an Asian-associated ancestry cluster reportedly showed fewer N-insertions than the approximately 700-donor mean. CMV serostatus was the only immune exposure information that was available. Later analysis placed DRB1 highest and HLA-C lowest in TCR association rates, which differed by HLA locus.

This TCR was recovered from a female donor in good health and CMV-seronegative. The sequencing sample was made of PBMCs.

The CDR3 DNA reads TGTGCCAGCAGCCAAGATTGGGCGGGGGAGCAGTACTTC. Its protein is CASSQDWAGEQYF. This chain links TRBV14 with TRBJ2-7; a possible D gene is TRBD2 (6 bases). Germline assignment: CDR1 SGHDN and CDR2 FVKESK. V was clipped by 0 bases and J by 7 bases, with 10 bases between them. This CDR3 has 13 amino acids.